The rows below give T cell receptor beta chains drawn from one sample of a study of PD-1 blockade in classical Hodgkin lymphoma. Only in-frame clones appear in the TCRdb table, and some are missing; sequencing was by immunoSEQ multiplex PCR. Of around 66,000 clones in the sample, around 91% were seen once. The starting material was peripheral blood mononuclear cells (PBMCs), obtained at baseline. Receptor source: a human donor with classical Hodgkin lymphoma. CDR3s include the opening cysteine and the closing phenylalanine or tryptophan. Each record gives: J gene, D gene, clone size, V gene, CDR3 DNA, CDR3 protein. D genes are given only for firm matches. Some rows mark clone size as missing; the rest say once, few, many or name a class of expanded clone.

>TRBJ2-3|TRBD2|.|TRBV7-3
TGTGCCAGCAGCCTTTCGACTAGCGGGGGGGAGACGCAGTATTTT
CASSLSTSGGETQYF
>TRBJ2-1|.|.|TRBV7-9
TGTGCCAGCAGCTTATTCAAGATTTCGGATGAGCAGTTCTTC
CASSLFKISDEQFF
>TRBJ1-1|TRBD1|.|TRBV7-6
TGTGCCAGCAGCCCGACAGGGGGCGTGCACACTGAAGCTTTCTTT
CASSPTGGVHTEAFF
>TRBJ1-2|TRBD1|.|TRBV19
TGTGCCAGTAGAAGACAGGGGGCACGATATGAACAGAGTGGCTACACCTTC
CASRRQGARYEQSGYTF
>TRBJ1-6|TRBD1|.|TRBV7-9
TGTGCCAGCACCGGACAGGGCCTTAATTCACCCCTCCACTTT
CASTGQGLNSPLHF
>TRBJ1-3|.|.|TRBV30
TGTGCCTGGAGACCGGGCTACTACCAACTCTCCTCTGGAAACACCATATATTTT
CAWRPGYYQLSSGNTIYF
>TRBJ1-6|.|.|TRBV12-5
TGTGCTAGTGGGGAGAGCTCCTATAATTCACCCCTCCACTTT
CASGESSYNSPLHF
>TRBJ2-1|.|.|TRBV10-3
TGTGCCATATCATCAGGGTGGAATGAGCAGTTCTTC
CAISSGWNEQFF
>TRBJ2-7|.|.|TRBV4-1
TGCGCCAGCAGCCCCCCAGCTAGAGGGCTCGACGAGCAGTACTTC
CASSPPARGLDEQYF
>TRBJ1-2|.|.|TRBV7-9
TGTGCCAGCAGCTCACCAACGACAGTGTATGGCTACACCTTC
CASSSPTTVYGYTF
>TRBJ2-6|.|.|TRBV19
TGTGCCAGTAGTATAGTTGAGTTCTCTGGGGCCAACGTCCTGACTTTC
CASSIVEFSGANVLTF
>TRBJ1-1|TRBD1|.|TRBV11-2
TGTGCCAGCAGCTTAGCTCCGGGACAGGGCGACGCTTTCTTT
CASSLAPGQGDAFF
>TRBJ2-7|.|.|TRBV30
TGTGCCTGGAGTGTAGGTGGGTACGAGCAGTACTTC
CAWSVGGYEQYF
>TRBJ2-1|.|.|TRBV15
TGTGCCACCAGCAACAGCTTCAGCTCCTACAATGAGCAGTTCTTC
CATSNSFSSYNEQFF
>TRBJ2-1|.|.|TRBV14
TGTGCCAGCGCCCACTACGGCAATGAGCAGTTCTTC
CASAHYGNEQFF
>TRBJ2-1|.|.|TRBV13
TGTGCCGGATTAAAACGGGGGGCCTCAGGTGAGCAGTTCTTC
CAGLKRGASGEQFF
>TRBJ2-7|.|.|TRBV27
TGTGCCAGCAGTTTTGGACCGACTTTTGAGCAGTACTTC
CASSFGPTFEQYF
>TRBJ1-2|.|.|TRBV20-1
TGCAGTGCCGAAACGGGGTATGGCTACACCTTC
CSAETGYGYTF
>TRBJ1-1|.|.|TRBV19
TGTGCCAGTTCCCGAAGGTCGAACACTGAAGCTTTCTTT
CASSRRSNTEAFF
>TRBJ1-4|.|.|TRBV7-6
TGTGCCAGCAGCTTAGGCCCGGTGGAGTCAACTAATGAAAAACTGTTTTTT
CASSLGPVESTNEKLFF
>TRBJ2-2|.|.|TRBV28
TGTGCCAGCAGTTTATACTCAACAGGGACTACCGGGGAGCTGTTTTTT
CASSLYSTGTTGELFF
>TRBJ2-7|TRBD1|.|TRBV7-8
TGTGCCAGCAGCCTAACGGACAGGGCATACGAGCAGTACTTC
CASSLTDRAYEQYF
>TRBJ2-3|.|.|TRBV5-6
TGTGCCAGCAGCTTGGAGTCCAGTAGCACAGATACGCAGTATTTT
CASSLESSSTDTQYF
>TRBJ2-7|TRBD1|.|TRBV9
TGTGCCAGCAGCCTAAATCTACAGGGGAAGGACTCCTACGAGCAGTACTTC
CASSLNLQGKDSYEQYF
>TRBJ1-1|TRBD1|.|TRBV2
TGTGCCAGCAGTGTCTGGACAGGGGCGAACACTGAAGCTTTCTTT
CASSVWTGANTEAFF
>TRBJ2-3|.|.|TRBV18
TGTGCCAGCTCACCCAGGGAGGGCACAGATACGCAGTATTTT
CASSPREGTDTQYF
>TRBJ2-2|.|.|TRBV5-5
TGTGCCAGCAGCTTTAAGCCGAACACCGGGGAGCTGTTTTTT
CASSFKPNTGELFF
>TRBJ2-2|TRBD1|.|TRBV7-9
TGTGCCAGCACTGACAGGGGGCGGAACACCGGGGAGCTGTTTTTT
CASTDRGRNTGELFF
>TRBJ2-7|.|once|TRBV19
TGTGCCAGTGCGGACGGGGGAGAGGCCTACGAGCAGTACTTC
CASADGGEAYEQYF
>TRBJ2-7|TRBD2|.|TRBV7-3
TGTGCCAGCAGCTTACGGGGGGGATGGTCCTACGAGCAGTACTTC
CASSLRGGWSYEQYF
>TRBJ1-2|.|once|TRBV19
TGTGCCAGTAGCCTTCAGGGGTCTGGCTACACCTTC
CASSLQGSGYTF
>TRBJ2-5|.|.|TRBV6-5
TGTGCCAGCAGCATGCCCGGGACGGAGACCCAGTACTTC
CASSMPGTETQYF
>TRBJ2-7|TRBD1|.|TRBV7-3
TGTGCCAGCAGCTTGACAGGGGCTTCCTACGAGCAGTACTTC
CASSLTGASYEQYF
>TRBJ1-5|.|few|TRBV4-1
TGCGCCAGCAGCCCCAACGAGGGGAGTAGTCAGCCCCAGCATTTT
CASSPNEGSSQPQHF
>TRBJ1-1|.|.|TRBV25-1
TGTGCCAGCAGTGAACTTGGTAGAGGAGAGGGGACGAACACTGAAGCTTTCTTT
CASSELGRGEGTNTEAFF
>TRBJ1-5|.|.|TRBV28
TGTGCCAGCAGTTTAACGGGGGGGTATAGCAATCAGCCCCAGCATTTT
CASSLTGGYSNQPQHF
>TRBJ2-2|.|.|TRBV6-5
TGTGCCAGCAGTTTAGGGGCCTTTACCGGGGAGCTGTTTTTT
CASSLGAFTGELFF
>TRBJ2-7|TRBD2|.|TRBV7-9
TGTGCCAGCAGCTTAGCGAGCGGGGGGCTCGAGCAGTACTTC
CASSLASGGLEQYF
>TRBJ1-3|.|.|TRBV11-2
TGTGCCAGCAGCCTGATCTCATCGGGCGGGAACACCATATATTTT
CASSLISSGGNTIYF
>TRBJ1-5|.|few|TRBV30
TGTGCCTGGAGTCACAGGGGCAATCAGCCCCAGCATTTT
CAWSHRGNQPQHF
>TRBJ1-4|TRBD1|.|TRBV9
TGTGCCAGCAGCCTGGGCGATCGACAGGGAAAACTGTTTTTT
CASSLGDRQGKLFF
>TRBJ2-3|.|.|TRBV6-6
TGTGCCAGCAAGAGGGGGACAGATACGCAGTATTTT
CASKRGTDTQYF
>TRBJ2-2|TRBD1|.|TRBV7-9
TGTGCCAGCAGCTTCGACAGGGGTGGAAACACCGGGGAGCTGTTTTTT
CASSFDRGGNTGELFF
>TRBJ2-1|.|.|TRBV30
TGTGCCTGGGTGAACGGGGTGACAGCGCCAAGCCTCGGGCAGTTCTTC
CAWVNGVTAPSLGQFF
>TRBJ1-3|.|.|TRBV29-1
TGCAGCGCATCCGCGGGGGACACCATATATTTT
CSASAGDTIYF
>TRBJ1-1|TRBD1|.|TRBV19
TGTGCCAGTAGGCCCGGGACAGACACTGAAGCTTTCTTT
CASRPGTDTEAFF
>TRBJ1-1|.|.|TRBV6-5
TGTGCCAGCAGTTACTCGATGCCTGGATACACTGAAGCTTTCTTT
CASSYSMPGYTEAFF
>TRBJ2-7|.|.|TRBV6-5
TGTGCCAGCTCGCAAGAAGTCACACCCTACGAGCAGTACTTC
CASSQEVTPYEQYF
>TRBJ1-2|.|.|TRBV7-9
TGTGCCAGCACCTCTAACGAGCCCCGCGTCTATGGCTACACCTTC
CASTSNEPRVYGYTF
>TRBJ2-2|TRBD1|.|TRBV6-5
TGTGCCAGCCGACAGGGGGGAGTGTACACCGGGGAGCTGTTTTTT
CASRQGGVYTGELFF